This record covers a single T cell receptor (beta chain). In the source study's methods: Amplification from reference gene primers served as the basis for estimated nucleated cell counts. Sequencing was performed with immunoSEQ multiplex PCR; in TCRdb, only in-frame clones are kept and a portion is missing. V and J calls plus clone size are reproduced from that table; the DNA served to infer D and trimming. Here the sample spans roughly 250,000 clones, more than 80% being singletons. The entry originates in a study of blood T cell repertoires in COVID-19. Overall study: Italy, Spain and the United States were the sources of the convalescent and acute COVID-19 samples. The cDNA or gDNA used as material had been derived from T cells, B-cell-depleted T cells, or PBMCs.

From germline, CDR1 is MNHEY and CDR2 SVGAGI. The CDR3 is 13 amino acids. Trimming shortened V by 6 bases and J by 10 bases, and 13 bases separated the two germline ends. The sequencing sample was made of peripheral blood. The TCR was taken from a woman in her thirties or forties with acute or convalescent COVID-19. This chain joins TRBV6-5 and TRBJ1-6; no clear D. This CDR3 is CASRDSSTSPLHF. The CDR3 region has the DNA TGTGCCAGCAGAGACTCTTCCACGTCACCCCTCCACTTT.